This T cell receptor beta chain was documented in a study of blood T cell repertoires in COVID-19. Study at large: Samples of COVID-19 (acute and convalescent) were obtained from the United States, Italy and Spain. T cells, B-cell-depleted T cells, or PBMCs provided the cDNA or gDNA that served as material.

In the study's own analysis: Estimated nucleated cell counts came from reference gene primer amplification. The assay was immunoSEQ multiplex PCR, and TCRdb's table has in-frame clones only and misses some. D and trimming come from the DNA, and the V and J calls and clone size come from that table. Found here are approximately 310,000 clones, 80% to 90% of them singletons; the top ten hold 7.8%. V was shortened by 2 bases and J by 7 bases, with 24 bases between the two germline ends. Germline V gene lookup returns CDR1 MDHEN and CDR2 SYDVKM. The CDR3 consists of 18 residues. The sequence derives from a woman aged 45-59 years who had recovered from COVID-19. Sequencing used peripheral blood. The J gene is TRBJ1-5, the V gene TRBV28, with D perhaps matching TRBD1 (6 bases). CDR3 sequence (DNA): TGTGCCAGCAGTTTAGCGGGTCCGGTTGTGACAGGTGGACAGCCCCAGCATTTT. Translated, it gives CASSLAGPVVTGGQPQHF.